This passage covers 5 T cell receptor beta chains from one sample sequenced in a study of shared clonotypes between healthy human individuals (dated by TCRdb to 2018 to 2021). The library was obtained by the immunoSEQ multiplex PCR assay. This immuneACCESS table, as held by TCRdb, lists in-frame sequences with V and J called but not all clones. Of the missing ones, under half trace to an unresolved V gene in checked studies; the others have no known cause. The table for this sample lists approximately 2,200,000 clones; approximately 94% of them were counted only once. In total, the top ten clones hold 1.5% to 2% of the sample. CD8 naive samples were CD45RO-negative cells positively selected for CCR7, giving a CD45RA+CCR7+ population that excluded TemRA cells. The sample was naive CD8+ T cells from PBMCs. According to the study, the label for this sample's cell subset or site signals: CD45RA+CCR7+. These receptors all stem from a man aged 18 to 29 in good health. Some clones in this sample may be carry-over from other donors' samples.

The chain links TRBV19 to TRBJ2-1; 8 bases line up with TRBD2. Germline CDR1 and CDR2: LNHDA and SQIVND (reference sequence). The CDR3 consists of 16 residues. The ends lost 3 bases at V and 6 bases at J; junction bases unmatched: 10. CDR3 protein: CASSMERERGSNEQFF. CDR3 in DNA: TGTGCCAGTAGTATGGAGCGGGAGAGGGGTTCCAATGAGCAGTTCTTC.

The chain combines TRBV19 with TRBJ1-1; TRBD1 is a possible D gene (5 bases). The germline V and J ends were trimmed by 6 bases and 1 base, with 18 bases remaining between them. CDR1 LNHDA and CDR2 SQIVND come from the germline V gene (reference sequence). The CDR3 is 16 amino acids. CDR3 coding DNA: TGTGCCAGTAGCCCCCGGGGGGTGTCGAGGAACACTGAAGCTTTCTTT. It codes for CASSPRGVSRNTEAFF. The complete variable domain, with remaining parts taken from reference TRBV19 and TRBJ1-1, reads DGGITQSPKYLFRKEGQNVTLSCEQNLNHDAMYWYRQDPGQGLRLIYYSQIVNDFQKGDIAEGYSVSREKKESFPLTVTSAQKNPTAFYLCASSPRGVSRNTEAFFGQGTRLTVV.

The chain carries TRBV19 and TRBJ1-2, with 7 bases matching TRBD1. In germline, CDR1 is LNHDA, CDR2 SQIVND (reference sequence). V was pared by 1 base and J by 1 base, with 18 bases of the junction left unmatched. The CDR3 length is 20 residues. The CDR3 nucleotides read TGTGCCAGTAGTATAGGCTGGAAAGGGACAGATCCCACAGTTAACTATGGCTACACCTTC. This encodes CASSIGWKGTDPTVNYGYTF.

This clone was picked up a small number of times. The chain recombines TRBV5-5 with TRBJ2-2; D gene unclear. The CDR3 runs to 15 residues. The V gene lost 0 bases and the J gene lost 3 bases, with 9 bases spanning the gap. From germline, CDR1 is SGHKS and CDR2 YYEKEE (reference sequence). Here the CDR3 DNA reads TGTGCCAGCAGCTTGGCCGATGGAGACACCGGGGAGCTGTTTTTT. It encodes CASSLADGDTGELFF.

The chain carries TRBV27 and TRBJ2-1, with 9 bases lining up with TRBD2. In germline, CDR1 is MNHEY, CDR2 SMNVEV (reference sequence). V shed 3 bases and J 6 bases; nucleotides not matched to a gene: 6. The CDR3 totals 15 residues. The CDR3 region is CASSFGLAGLNEQFF. CDR3 DNA: TGTGCCAGCAGTTTTGGGCTAGCGGGACTCAATGAGCAGTTCTTC.